This T cell receptor beta chain is from a study of blood T cell repertoires in COVID-19. Data came from immunoSEQ multiplex PCR; TCRdb stores just in-frame clones and leaves some out. Of a few hundred thousand clones in the sample, approximately 84% were seen once. Germline trimming cut 7 bases from V and 1 base from J; bases unmatched to any gene: 16. The CDR3 runs to 19 residues. Germline CDR1 and CDR2: LNHDA and SQIVND (reference sequence). Sequencing was done on a sample of peripheral blood. The chain combines TRBV19 with TRBJ1-3; TRBD1 matches at 10 bases. The source of this sequence is an older woman with acute or convalescent COVID-19. The CDR3 here is CASTASSGQGMLSGNTIYF. For the CDR3, the DNA is TGTGCCAGTACCGCAAGCTCGGGACAGGGGATGTTATCTGGAAACACCATATATTTT.